This T cell receptor (beta chain) was documented in a study of cytomegalovirus exposure and HLA in healthy donors. Overall study results and limits: A later analysis linked a missense variant in DCLRE1C to the trimming of TCR beta V and J genes. A previous analysis found most TCR beta V segments productive roughly 87% or roughly 30% of the time. Immune exposure information comprised only CMV serostatus.

This clone was recorded a few times. The antigen is undetermined. The PCR contained 60 Vbeta and 13 Jbeta primers. Data came from immunoSEQ multiplex PCR; TCRdb stores just in-frame clones and leaves some out. The repertoire includes around 210,000 clones, approximately 85% of them detected once, and 0.24% sits in the top ten. The CDR3 is 17 amino acids. CDR1 is SGHAT, CDR2 FQNNGV, per germline. J gave up 8 bases and V 2 bases, and 13 bases lay outside the gene matches. This chain links TRBV11-2 with TRBJ2-1; 9 nucleotides line up with TRBD2. Sequencing was carried out using PBMCs. This TCR was sampled from a girl aged 2-15 years in good health and CMV-seronegative. The CDR3 DNA follows: TGTGCCAGCAGCTTAACAAGCGGGGGGACGGTGGCGGATGAGCAGTTCTTC. Encoded protein: CASSLTSGGTVADEQFF.